This TCR beta chain comes out of a study of T cell repertoires in cytomegalovirus infection. This clonotype was observed a handful of times. This CDR3 is 13 amino acids long. Germline V lookup: CDR1 SGHTA, CDR2 FQGNSA. The V end lost 5 bases, the J end lost 2 bases, and 9 bases lay between the germline ends. TCRdb used MiXCR to reprocess the reads, holding one entry per CDR3 protein. This table holds about 310,000 distinct CDR3 sequences, around a sixth found once. This receptor was identified in a human donor in good health (CMV status not recorded). Some clones in this sample may be carry-over from other donors' samples. This chain uses TRBV7-2 with TRBJ1-2; no definite D call. The sample comprised PBMCs. The CDR3 nucleotides are TGTGCCAGCAGCGCCGGGTCCAACTATGGCTACACCTTC. Encoded protein: CASSAGSNYGYTF.